Each of the 10 T cell receptor beta chains below was sequenced from the same sample in a study of blood T cell repertoires in COVID-19 (dated by TCRdb to 2020 to 2021). Library construction relied on the immunoSEQ multiplex PCR assay. Not all clones reach the TCRdb copy of this immuneACCESS table, which keeps in-frame sequences only. Checked studies attribute under half of the gap to unresolved V genes and leave the rest unexplained. This sample lists roughly 200,000 clones; 85% to 90% were detected once. The biggest ten clones account for over 0.7% of the sample. Sequencing was performed on peripheral blood. The source is a woman aged 18-29 years who had recovered from COVID-19.

The chain carries TRBV6-2 or TRBV6-3 and TRBJ2-1; D possibly corresponds to TRBD1 (5 bases). V lost 4 bases, J lost 5 bases, and 24 bases lay in between. The CDR3 totals 18 residues. The germline V gene has CDR1 MNHEY and CDR2 SVGEGT. CDR3 residues: CASSSGGIQGYVHNEQFF. The CDR3 coding sequence is TGTGCCAGCAGTTCTGGCGGTATTCAGGGCTATGTCCACAATGAGCAGTTCTTC.

This clone is a singleton in its sample. Other DNA variants within this sample encode the same CDR3. The V and J genes are TRBV27 and TRBJ2-1, with D perhaps matching TRBD2 (6 bases). Germline CDR1 is MNHEY and CDR2 is SMNVEV (reference sequence). V dropped 4 bases and J dropped 0 bases, with 7 bases sitting between them. The CDR3 contains 14 residues. The CDR3 coding sequence is TGTGCCAGCAGTTCCGGGAGCTCCTACAATGAGCAGTTCTTC. It specifies CASSSGSSYNEQFF.

This chain joins TRBV5-8 and TRBJ1-2, with D perhaps TRBD1 (5 bases). Trimming removed 3 bases from V and 6 bases from J, with 12 bases in between. This CDR3 comprises 13 residues. CDR1 SGHTS and CDR2 YDEGEE come from the germline V gene. For the CDR3, the DNA is TGTGCCAGCAGCTCCATAGGGGCGGATGGCTACACCTTC. As protein: CASSSIGADGYTF. Looking up the rest from reference TRBV5-8 and TRBJ1-2 gives the full variable domain: EAGVTQSPTHLIKTRGQQATLRCSPISGHTSVYWYQQALGLGLQFLLWYDEGEERNRGNFPPRFSGRQFPNYSSELNVNALELEDSALYLCASSSIGADGYTFGSGTRLTVV.

The gene calls are TRBV10-3 and TRBJ1-2; a possible D gene is TRBD1 (5 bases). The germline V gene encodes CDR1 ENHRY and CDR2 SYGVKD. Trimming took off 10 bases at V and 2 bases at J, with 11 bases between the two ends. The CDR3 is 12 residues long. The CDR3 region has the DNA TGTGCCACCGGGGGGGAGAACTATGGCTACACCTTC. Its translation is CATGGENYGYTF.

This sequence joins TRBV5-1 and TRBJ1-1, with no clear D. Germline-derived CDR1 and CDR2 are SGHRS and YFSETQ. Trimming shortened V by 4 bases and J by 5 bases, and 24 bases separated the two germline ends. This CDR3 is built from 17 residues. The CDR3: CASSLEIVPGVLTEAFF. Here the CDR3 DNA reads TGCGCCAGCAGCCTTGAGATCGTTCCGGGAGTTTTGACTGAAGCTTTCTTT.

This clone appeared a few times. The J gene is TRBJ1-6, the V gene TRBV3-1 (or the pseudogene TRBV3-2); no reliable D call. Trimming shortened V by 2 bases and J by 2 bases, and 10 bases separated the two germline ends. The length of the CDR3 is 16 residues. The germline V gene has CDR1 LGHDT and CDR2 YNNKEL (reference sequence). For the CDR3, the DNA is TGTGCCAGCAGCCAATTCACCACTCCCTATAATTCACCCCTCCACTTT. The encoded protein is CASSQFTTPYNSPLHF.

The rearrangement joins TRBV19 to TRBJ1-1, with 9 bases that match TRBD1. The ends lost 9 bases at V and 1 base at J; junction bases unmatched: 12. This CDR3 has 16 amino acids. Germline values: CDR1 LNHDA, CDR2 SQIVND (reference sequence). The CDR3 nucleotides read TGTGCCAGCTCAGAGAACAGGGGGCTAAGGAACACTGAAGCTTTCTTT. This encodes CASSENRGLRNTEAFF. The full variable domain, completed using reference TRBV19 and TRBJ1-1, is DGGITQSPKYLFRKEGQNVTLSCEQNLNHDAMYWYRQDPGQGLRLIYYSQIVNDFQKGDIAEGYSVSREKKESFPLTVTSAQKNPTAFYLCASSENRGLRNTEAFFGQGTRLTVV.

V gene TRBV5-6 combines with J gene TRBJ2-3; 9 nucleotides match TRBD1. The germline gives CDR1 SGHDT, CDR2 YYEEEE. There are 14 residues in the CDR3. V dropped 4 bases and J dropped 5; count of bases not matched to a gene: 5. The CDR3 spells CASSRTGGEDTQYF. CDR3 DNA: TGTGCCAGCAGCCGAACAGGGGGCGAAGATACGCAGTATTTT.

The chain links TRBV6-5 to TRBJ1-5; the D is unclear. The V end lost 5 bases, the J end lost 5 bases, and 13 bases lay between the germline ends. There are 14 residues in the CDR3. Germline loops: CDR1 MNHEY, CDR2 SVGAGI. This chain's CDR3 is CASSPRSRYQPQHF. The CDR3 DNA is TGTGCCAGCAGTCCTCGGTCGCGTTATCAGCCCCAGCATTTT.

V is TRBV5-1 and J is TRBJ2-3; 9 bases line up with TRBD2. Germline values: CDR1 SGHRS, CDR2 YFSETQ. After removal of 0 bases from V and 2 bases from J, the junction contained 7 bases not matched to a gene. This CDR3 is 17 amino acids long. CDR3 region: CASSLAGVAGDTDTQYF. The CDR3 DNA reads as TGCGCCAGCAGCTTGGCCGGGGTAGCGGGGGACACAGATACGCAGTATTTT.